What follows are 10 T cell receptor beta chains derived from one specimen sequenced in a study of T cell changes during pregnancy in multiple sclerosis. Clones were sequenced by immunoSEQ multiplex PCR, and TCRdb holds only the in-frame ones, with some missing. The sample has more than 90,000 clones; 80% to 95% are singletons. The specimen was peripheral blood, collected in the second trimester of pregnancy. The receptors come from a female donor with multiple sclerosis, enrolled in a pregnancy study.

The chain is built from TRBV6-5 and TRBJ2-3; possible D gene TRBD1, 5 bases. Trimming took off 1 base at V and 0 bases at J, with 11 bases between the two ends. Germline CDR1 reads MNHEY; CDR2 reads SVGAGI. CDR3 length: 16 residues. CDR3: CASSYYPPGSTDTQYF. Here the CDR3 DNA reads TGTGCCAGCAGTTACTATCCCCCAGGGAGCACAGATACGCAGTATTTT.

The chain employs TRBV7-9 and TRBJ2-4, with TRBD1 as a possible D gene (8 bases). CDR1 is SEHNR and CDR2 is FQNEAQ in the germline V gene (reference sequence). Trimming took off 5 bases at V and 4 bases at J, with 21 bases between the two ends. This CDR3 is built from 17 residues. CDR3 sequence: CASSQPRGRGMKNIQYF. The CDR3, as DNA: TGTGCCAGCAGCCAACCCAGGGGGCGGGGGATGAAAAACATTCAGTACTTC.

The chain combines TRBV27 with TRBJ2-3; TRBD2 matches at 7 bases. The germline V gene has CDR1 MNHEY and CDR2 SMNVEV (reference sequence). This CDR3 is built from 16 residues. With V trimmed by 1 base and J by 3 bases, 7 bases remained unmatched. The CDR3 sequence: CASSLLRGGHTDTQYF. The CDR3 DNA reads TGTGCCAGCAGTTTATTGCGGGGAGGGCATACAGATACGCAGTATTTT.

The gene calls are TRBV7-9 and TRBJ1-4; D may be TRBD1 (5 bases). V lost 4 bases, J lost 6 bases, and 9 bases lay in between. The CDR3 totals 13 residues. The V gene's germline CDR1 is SEHNR and CDR2 FQNEAQ (reference sequence). The CDR3 DNA follows: TGTGCCAGCAGCTCAGGGCCCGATGAAAAACTGTTTTTT. Translation: CASSSGPDEKLFF.

The chain couples TRBV7-2 to TRBJ1-5; D uncertain. This CDR3 has 15 amino acids. CDR1 SGHTA and CDR2 FQGNSA come from the germline V gene. Between the trimmed V and J ends, which lost 2 bases and 0 bases, there was a span of 8 bases. The CDR3 loop is CASSLFPDSNQPQHF. Written as DNA, the CDR3 is TGTGCCAGCAGCTTATTTCCAGATAGCAATCAGCCCCAGCATTTT.

The CDR3 DNA reads TGCGCCAGCTCCCCAACGGGACAGGCGTTCTACGAGCAGTACTTC. Translating gives CASSPTGQAFYEQYF. The V and J genes are TRBV5-1 and TRBJ2-7, with 8 nucleotides matching TRBD1. CDR1 and CDR2 (germline): SGHRS, YFSETQ. The CDR3 is 15 residues long. The J segment lost 3 bases and the V segment lost 7 bases, leaving 12 bases of the junction unmatched.

The rearrangement links TRBV4-1 to TRBJ2-1; TRBD2 matches 12 bases. This CDR3 contains 18 residues. Germline V lookup: CDR1 MGHRA, CDR2 YSYEKL. Losses at the gene ends were 1 base for V and 6 bases for J; bases not matched to a gene: 10. CDR3 sequence: CASSQVMTSGSMGNEQFF. The CDR3 DNA is TGCGCCAGCAGCCAAGTTATGACTAGCGGGAGTATGGGCAATGAGCAGTTCTTC.

CDR3 amino acids: CASSLKDFYGYTF. CDR3 sequence (DNA): TGTGCCAGCAGCTTAAAGGACTTCTATGGCTACACCTTC. The rearrangement links TRBV5-6 to TRBJ1-2; D is undetermined. In germline, CDR1 is SGHDT, CDR2 YYEEEE. The CDR3 has 13 residues. V was pared by 2 bases and J by 4 bases, with 9 bases between. Filled out from reference TRBV5-6 and TRBJ1-2, the complete variable domain reads DAGVTQSPTHLIKTRGQQVTLRCSPKSGHDTVSWYQQALGQGPQFIFQYYEEEERQRGNFPDRFSGHQFPNYSSELNVNALLLGDSALYLCASSLKDFYGYTFGSGTRLTVV.

This chain uses TRBV2 with TRBJ1-3; no firm D call. From germline, CDR1 is SNHLY and CDR2 FYNNEI. The CDR3 is 12 amino acids. V dropped 4 bases and J dropped 7 bases, with 8 bases sitting between them. CDR3 sequence reads: CASSASSNTIYF. The DNA of the CDR3 is TGTGCCAGCAGTGCCTCGTCTAACACCATATATTTT.

This clone was found a few times. This chain links TRBV7-2 with TRBJ2-5; a weak D match, TRBD2 (5 bases). CDR1 and CDR2 (germline): SGHTA, FQGNSA. The CDR3 is 15 residues long. Deletions cut 1 base from V and 5 bases from J, with 14 bases between. Written as DNA, the CDR3 is TGTGCCAGCAGCTTAGTAGGGCTAGCTCCCGAGACCCAGTACTTC. Its translation: CASSLVGLAPETQYF.